The 13 T cell receptor beta chains listed next were all sequenced from one sample in a study of blood T cell repertoires in COVID-19. Clones were sequenced by immunoSEQ multiplex PCR, and TCRdb holds only the in-frame ones, with some missing. The sample has roughly 250,000 clones, approximately 80% seen once. Sequencing input: peripheral blood. Receptors originate from a human donor in a cohort sampled during active COVID-19.

The chain employs TRBV6-6 and TRBJ1-2, with 9 bases that match TRBD1. V lost 6 bases, J lost 6 bases, and 8 bases stayed unmatched. Germline V lookup: CDR1 MNHNY, CDR2 SVGAGI (reference sequence). This CDR3 spans 14 amino acids. The CDR3 region is CASSGGQGTDGYTF. The CDR3 DNA sequence: TGTGCCAGCAGCGGGGGACAGGGTACGGATGGCTACACCTTC.

The chain links TRBV7-9 to TRBJ2-1; TRBD1 aligns across 7 bases. Losses at the gene ends were 6 bases for V and 2 bases for J; bases not matched to a gene: 7. Germline V lookup: CDR1 SEHNR, CDR2 FQNEAQ (reference sequence). This CDR3 is built from 15 residues. The CDR3 nucleotides read TGTGCCAGCAGTCCAAGGACAGGAACCTACAATGAGCAGTTCTTC. Translation: CASSPRTGTYNEQFF.

This CDR3 reads CASSLGTSSADTQYF. The DNA of the CDR3 is TGTGCCAGCAGCTTAGGGACTTCCTCAGCAGATACGCAGTATTTT. J is TRBJ2-3 and V is TRBV7-9, with D maybe TRBD2 (5 bases). The length of the CDR3 is 15 residues. From germline, CDR1 is SEHNR and CDR2 FQNEAQ (reference sequence). V dropped 1 base and J dropped 4 bases, with 12 bases sitting between them.

The chain employs TRBV19 and TRBJ2-6; 9 bases fit TRBD1. The ends lost 6 bases at V and 0 bases at J; junction bases unmatched: 3. This CDR3 contains 16 residues. Looked up from germline, CDR1 is LNHDA and CDR2 is SQIVND (reference sequence). The CDR3 DNA reads TGTGCCAGTAGAGACAGGGGGGGCTCTGGGGCCAACGTCCTGACTTTC. Protein: CASRDRGGSGANVLTF.

The rearrangement uses TRBV5-1 and TRBJ1-1; D uncertain. CDR1 is SGHRS, CDR2 YFSETQ, per germline. CDR3 size: 13 residues. V was clipped by 2 bases and J by 2 bases, with 7 bases between them. This CDR3 reads CASSFQENTEAFF. The CDR3 region has the DNA TGCGCCAGCAGCTTTCAGGAAAACACTGAAGCTTTCTTT.

The J gene is TRBJ1-1, the V gene TRBV5-4; 7 bases fit TRBD1. The CDR3 sequence is 15 residues long. The V segment lost 0 bases and the J segment 2 bases; nucleotides outside the gene matches: 4. Germline V gene lookup returns CDR1 SGHNT and CDR2 YYREEE (reference sequence). CDR3 in amino acids: CASSLDRQGNTEAFF. The CDR3 bases are TGTGCCAGCAGCTTGGATCGACAGGGTAACACTGAAGCTTTCTTT.

The sample holds one count of this clone. This chain joins TRBV11-2 and TRBJ1-4; tentative D call: TRBD1 (5 bases). Per germline, CDR1 SGHAT and CDR2 FQNNGV. V dropped 1 base and J dropped 0 bases, with 9 bases sitting between them. The CDR3 is 16 residues long. The CDR3 loop reads CASSLGLRATNEKLFF. DNA for the CDR3: TGTGCCAGCAGCTTAGGTCTCAGGGCAACTAATGAAAAACTGTTTTTT. Looking up the rest from reference TRBV11-2 and TRBJ1-4 gives the full variable domain: EAGVAQSPRYKIIEKRQSVAFWCNPISGHATLYWYQQILGQGPKLLIQFQNNGVVDDSQLPKDRFSAERLKGVDSTLKIQPAKLEDSAVYLCASSLGLRATNEKLFFGSGTQLSVL.

The rearrangement joins TRBV2 to TRBJ1-4; TRBD1 matches 8 bases. The germline CDR1 and CDR2 sequences are SNHLY and FYNNEI. The junction had 8 bases not matched to a gene; V was cut back by 6 bases and J by 8 bases. The CDR3 totals 14 residues. The CDR3 spells CASRMGTGGEKLFF. The CDR3 DNA is TGTGCCAGCAGGATGGGGACAGGCGGAGAAAAACTGTTTTTT.

In this sample, this clone turned up once. The rearrangement joins TRBV4-2 to TRBJ1-4, with 7 bases matching TRBD1. The V and J ends lost 2 bases and 4 bases, in that order; junction bases with no gene match: 10. The length of the CDR3 is 17 residues. From germline, CDR1 is LGHNA and CDR2 YNFKEQ. The CDR3 nucleotides are TGTGCCAGCAGCCAACAAATTACGACAGGGCTTAATGAAAAACTGTTTTTT. This encodes CASSQQITTGLNEKLFF.

V gene TRBV4-2 combines with J gene TRBJ2-3; maybe TRBD2 (6 bases). Trimming left V 1 base short and J 4 bases short, with 12 bases between. CDR1 is LGHNA and CDR2 is YNFKEQ in the germline V gene. The CDR3 extends over 15 amino acids. The CDR3 sequence is CASSQVGTGADTQYF. CDR3 nucleotides: TGTGCCAGCAGCCAAGTAGGGACTGGTGCAGATACGCAGTATTTT.

The chain employs TRBV25-1 and TRBJ2-7; 8 positions match TRBD1. CDR1 is MGHDK and CDR2 is SYGVNS in the germline V gene. V lost 1 base to trimming and J lost 4 bases; unmatched junction nucleotides: 6. The CDR3 runs 15 residues. The chain's CDR3 is CASSESARGLYEQYF. As DNA, the CDR3 is TGTGCCAGCAGTGAATCTGCCAGGGGGCTATACGAGCAGTACTTC.

The sample holds one count of this clone. J is TRBJ1-2 and V is TRBV6-5, with 7 bases matching TRBD1. Looked up from germline, CDR1 is MNHEY and CDR2 is SVGAGI. V shed 6 bases and J 8 bases; nucleotides not matched to a gene: 9. This CDR3 has 13 amino acids. CDR3 DNA: TGTGCCAGCAGCCCGACAGGGAGGTGGGGCTACACCTTC. This encodes CASSPTGRWGYTF.

The CDR3: CASSLTGQSTNEKLFF. CDR3 nucleotides: TGTGCCAGCAGCTTAACCGGACAGTCTACGAATGAAAAACTGTTTTTT. The V and J genes are TRBV7-9 and TRBJ1-4; TRBD1 might be the D (6 bases). The V end was cut by 2 bases, the J end by 5 bases, with 15 bases between. Germline CDR1 and CDR2: SEHNR and FQNEAQ (reference sequence). The CDR3 loop spans 16 amino acids.